Following are 6 T cell receptor beta chains from one sample sequenced in a study of blood T cells in healthy people across ages. Next came a second PCR, run for roughly 7 to 12 cycles, which used a sample-barcoded 5' primer along with a J-beta primer mix. Using its own MiXCR run on the 5' RACE reads, TCRdb lists one record per CDR3 protein. The sample lists some 1.5 million distinct CDR3 sequences; approximately 39% were seen once. Sequenced: blood. These receptors were taken from a woman between 18 and 29 years old in good health.

For the CDR3, the DNA is TGTGCCAGCAGTTTAGGTCTAGCGGGGGGGCAGGAGCAGTACTTC. Protein product: CASSLGLAGGQEQYF. The chain joins TRBV12-3 or TRBV12-4 to TRBJ2-5, with 12 bases aligning to TRBD2. This CDR3 has 15 amino acids. J was trimmed by 11 bases and V by 1 base; bases with no gene match: 8.

This clonotype was detected once. The junction does not match germline at one end; this may be a read error. The chain combines TRBV6-2 or TRBV6-3 with TRBJ1-2; TRBD1 might be the D (5 bases). The CDR3 sequence is 13 residues long. Per the germline V gene, CDR1 is MNHEY and CDR2 is SVGEGT. CDR3 protein: CASSYGTWEGYIF. The CDR3 DNA reads TGTGCCAGCAGTTACGGGACCTGGGAAGGCTACATCTTC.

This chain uses TRBV20-1 with TRBJ1-2; D ambiguous. The CDR3 sequence is 14 residues long. Germline V gives CDR1 DFQATT, CDR2 SNEGSKA (reference sequence). V shed 1 base and J shed 0 bases, with 9 bases lying between them. CDR3 sequence reads: CSARVQAPNYGYTF. For the CDR3, the DNA is TGCAGTGCTAGAGTCCAGGCTCCTAACTATGGCTACACCTTC.

In this sample, this clonotype turned up a few times. The chain carries TRBV24-1 and TRBJ2-1; D is unresolved. The CDR3 has 13 residues. Trimming pared 3 bases from V and 6 bases from J, leaving 8 bases between. Germline-derived CDR1 and CDR2 are KGHDR and SFDVKD. The CDR3 sequence is CATSDRFTNEQFF. The CDR3 DNA reads TGTGCCACCAGTGATCGATTTACCAATGAGCAGTTCTTC.

There are a few counts of this clonotype. CDR3 DNA: TGCGCCAGCAGCCAAGGAAAGGGGAGGAACACCGGGGAGCTGTTTTTT. Amino acids: CASSQGKGRNTGELFF. The V gene is TRBV4-3, the J gene TRBJ2-2; D may be TRBD1 or TRBD2 (5 bases each). The CDR3 loop spans 16 amino acids. V shed 1 base and J shed 1 base, with 10 bases lying between them. The germline V gene encodes CDR1 LGHNA and CDR2 YSLEER.

The table lists this clonotype with a few counts. In DNA, the CDR3 is TGTGCCAGCTCACCGGGACAGGGTTCTTATGAGCAGTTCTTC. Protein: CASSPGQGSYEQFF. This chain joins TRBV18 and TRBJ2-1; TRBD1 matches at 9 bases. CDR1 and CDR2 (germline): KGHSH, LQKENI. The CDR3 extends over 14 amino acids. V trimming: 3 bases; J trimming: 8 bases; junction bases outside the gene matches: 5. Looking up the rest from reference TRBV18 and TRBJ2-1 gives the full variable domain: NAGVMQNPRHLVRRRGQEARLRCSPMKGHSHVYWYRQLPEEGLKFMVYLQKENIIDESGMPKERFSAEFPKEGPSILRIQQVVRGDSAAYFCASSPGQGSYEQFFGPGTRLTVL.